Each of the 4 T cell receptor beta chains below was sequenced from the same sample in a study of T cell responses to AZD1222 COVID-19 vaccine. Profiled with immunoSEQ multiplex PCR; TCRdb holds only in-frame clones, not every one. The table has 60,000 to 75,000 clones, 65% to 80% seen once. The sequencing here drew on peripheral blood, taken 28 days after the second AZD1222 dose. The receptors originated from an adult who received the AZD1222 COVID-19 vaccine.

This rearrangement joins TRBV7-2 to TRBJ2-2, with 8 bases identical to TRBD1. With 2 bases clipped from V and 1 base from J, the junction kept 9 bases outside the gene matches. The CDR3 is 18 amino acids. CDR1 and CDR2 from the germline V gene are SGHTA and FQGNSA. CDR3 residues: CASSLTDGQGWNTGELFF. In DNA, the CDR3 is TGTGCCAGCAGCTTAACCGACGGACAGGGATGGAACACCGGGGAGCTGTTTTTT.

This clone appeared once. This chain links TRBV6-5 with TRBJ2-5, with D perhaps TRBD1 or TRBD2 (6 bases each). Germline V gives CDR1 MNHEY, CDR2 SVGAGI. CDR3 length: 13 amino acids. V dropped 6 bases and J dropped 4 bases, with 12 bases sitting between them. The CDR3, as DNA: TGTGCCAGCAGCAATGGGGGGCCAGAGACCCAGTACTTC. It is translated as CASSNGGPETQYF.

The rearrangement uses TRBV19 and TRBJ2-5, with D perhaps assigned TRBD1 or TRBD2 (5 bases each). Germline lookup yields CDR1 LNHDA and CDR2 SQIVND (reference sequence). Trimming pared 3 bases from V and 5 bases from J, leaving 7 bases between. The CDR3 runs 12 residues. The CDR3 DNA reads TGTGCCAGTAGTATCGAGGGGGAGACCCAGTACTTC. It specifies CASSIEGETQYF.

This clone showed up just once. The chain carries TRBV7-9 and TRBJ2-3; 9 bases are a match to TRBD1. From germline, CDR1 is SEHNR and CDR2 FQNEAQ (reference sequence). This CDR3 region has 15 residues. V lost 5 bases and J lost 5; bases outside the gene matches: 8. The CDR3 loop reads CASSPLQGARDTQYF. CDR3 sequence (DNA): TGTGCCAGCAGCCCCTTACAGGGGGCTAGAGATACGCAGTATTTT.